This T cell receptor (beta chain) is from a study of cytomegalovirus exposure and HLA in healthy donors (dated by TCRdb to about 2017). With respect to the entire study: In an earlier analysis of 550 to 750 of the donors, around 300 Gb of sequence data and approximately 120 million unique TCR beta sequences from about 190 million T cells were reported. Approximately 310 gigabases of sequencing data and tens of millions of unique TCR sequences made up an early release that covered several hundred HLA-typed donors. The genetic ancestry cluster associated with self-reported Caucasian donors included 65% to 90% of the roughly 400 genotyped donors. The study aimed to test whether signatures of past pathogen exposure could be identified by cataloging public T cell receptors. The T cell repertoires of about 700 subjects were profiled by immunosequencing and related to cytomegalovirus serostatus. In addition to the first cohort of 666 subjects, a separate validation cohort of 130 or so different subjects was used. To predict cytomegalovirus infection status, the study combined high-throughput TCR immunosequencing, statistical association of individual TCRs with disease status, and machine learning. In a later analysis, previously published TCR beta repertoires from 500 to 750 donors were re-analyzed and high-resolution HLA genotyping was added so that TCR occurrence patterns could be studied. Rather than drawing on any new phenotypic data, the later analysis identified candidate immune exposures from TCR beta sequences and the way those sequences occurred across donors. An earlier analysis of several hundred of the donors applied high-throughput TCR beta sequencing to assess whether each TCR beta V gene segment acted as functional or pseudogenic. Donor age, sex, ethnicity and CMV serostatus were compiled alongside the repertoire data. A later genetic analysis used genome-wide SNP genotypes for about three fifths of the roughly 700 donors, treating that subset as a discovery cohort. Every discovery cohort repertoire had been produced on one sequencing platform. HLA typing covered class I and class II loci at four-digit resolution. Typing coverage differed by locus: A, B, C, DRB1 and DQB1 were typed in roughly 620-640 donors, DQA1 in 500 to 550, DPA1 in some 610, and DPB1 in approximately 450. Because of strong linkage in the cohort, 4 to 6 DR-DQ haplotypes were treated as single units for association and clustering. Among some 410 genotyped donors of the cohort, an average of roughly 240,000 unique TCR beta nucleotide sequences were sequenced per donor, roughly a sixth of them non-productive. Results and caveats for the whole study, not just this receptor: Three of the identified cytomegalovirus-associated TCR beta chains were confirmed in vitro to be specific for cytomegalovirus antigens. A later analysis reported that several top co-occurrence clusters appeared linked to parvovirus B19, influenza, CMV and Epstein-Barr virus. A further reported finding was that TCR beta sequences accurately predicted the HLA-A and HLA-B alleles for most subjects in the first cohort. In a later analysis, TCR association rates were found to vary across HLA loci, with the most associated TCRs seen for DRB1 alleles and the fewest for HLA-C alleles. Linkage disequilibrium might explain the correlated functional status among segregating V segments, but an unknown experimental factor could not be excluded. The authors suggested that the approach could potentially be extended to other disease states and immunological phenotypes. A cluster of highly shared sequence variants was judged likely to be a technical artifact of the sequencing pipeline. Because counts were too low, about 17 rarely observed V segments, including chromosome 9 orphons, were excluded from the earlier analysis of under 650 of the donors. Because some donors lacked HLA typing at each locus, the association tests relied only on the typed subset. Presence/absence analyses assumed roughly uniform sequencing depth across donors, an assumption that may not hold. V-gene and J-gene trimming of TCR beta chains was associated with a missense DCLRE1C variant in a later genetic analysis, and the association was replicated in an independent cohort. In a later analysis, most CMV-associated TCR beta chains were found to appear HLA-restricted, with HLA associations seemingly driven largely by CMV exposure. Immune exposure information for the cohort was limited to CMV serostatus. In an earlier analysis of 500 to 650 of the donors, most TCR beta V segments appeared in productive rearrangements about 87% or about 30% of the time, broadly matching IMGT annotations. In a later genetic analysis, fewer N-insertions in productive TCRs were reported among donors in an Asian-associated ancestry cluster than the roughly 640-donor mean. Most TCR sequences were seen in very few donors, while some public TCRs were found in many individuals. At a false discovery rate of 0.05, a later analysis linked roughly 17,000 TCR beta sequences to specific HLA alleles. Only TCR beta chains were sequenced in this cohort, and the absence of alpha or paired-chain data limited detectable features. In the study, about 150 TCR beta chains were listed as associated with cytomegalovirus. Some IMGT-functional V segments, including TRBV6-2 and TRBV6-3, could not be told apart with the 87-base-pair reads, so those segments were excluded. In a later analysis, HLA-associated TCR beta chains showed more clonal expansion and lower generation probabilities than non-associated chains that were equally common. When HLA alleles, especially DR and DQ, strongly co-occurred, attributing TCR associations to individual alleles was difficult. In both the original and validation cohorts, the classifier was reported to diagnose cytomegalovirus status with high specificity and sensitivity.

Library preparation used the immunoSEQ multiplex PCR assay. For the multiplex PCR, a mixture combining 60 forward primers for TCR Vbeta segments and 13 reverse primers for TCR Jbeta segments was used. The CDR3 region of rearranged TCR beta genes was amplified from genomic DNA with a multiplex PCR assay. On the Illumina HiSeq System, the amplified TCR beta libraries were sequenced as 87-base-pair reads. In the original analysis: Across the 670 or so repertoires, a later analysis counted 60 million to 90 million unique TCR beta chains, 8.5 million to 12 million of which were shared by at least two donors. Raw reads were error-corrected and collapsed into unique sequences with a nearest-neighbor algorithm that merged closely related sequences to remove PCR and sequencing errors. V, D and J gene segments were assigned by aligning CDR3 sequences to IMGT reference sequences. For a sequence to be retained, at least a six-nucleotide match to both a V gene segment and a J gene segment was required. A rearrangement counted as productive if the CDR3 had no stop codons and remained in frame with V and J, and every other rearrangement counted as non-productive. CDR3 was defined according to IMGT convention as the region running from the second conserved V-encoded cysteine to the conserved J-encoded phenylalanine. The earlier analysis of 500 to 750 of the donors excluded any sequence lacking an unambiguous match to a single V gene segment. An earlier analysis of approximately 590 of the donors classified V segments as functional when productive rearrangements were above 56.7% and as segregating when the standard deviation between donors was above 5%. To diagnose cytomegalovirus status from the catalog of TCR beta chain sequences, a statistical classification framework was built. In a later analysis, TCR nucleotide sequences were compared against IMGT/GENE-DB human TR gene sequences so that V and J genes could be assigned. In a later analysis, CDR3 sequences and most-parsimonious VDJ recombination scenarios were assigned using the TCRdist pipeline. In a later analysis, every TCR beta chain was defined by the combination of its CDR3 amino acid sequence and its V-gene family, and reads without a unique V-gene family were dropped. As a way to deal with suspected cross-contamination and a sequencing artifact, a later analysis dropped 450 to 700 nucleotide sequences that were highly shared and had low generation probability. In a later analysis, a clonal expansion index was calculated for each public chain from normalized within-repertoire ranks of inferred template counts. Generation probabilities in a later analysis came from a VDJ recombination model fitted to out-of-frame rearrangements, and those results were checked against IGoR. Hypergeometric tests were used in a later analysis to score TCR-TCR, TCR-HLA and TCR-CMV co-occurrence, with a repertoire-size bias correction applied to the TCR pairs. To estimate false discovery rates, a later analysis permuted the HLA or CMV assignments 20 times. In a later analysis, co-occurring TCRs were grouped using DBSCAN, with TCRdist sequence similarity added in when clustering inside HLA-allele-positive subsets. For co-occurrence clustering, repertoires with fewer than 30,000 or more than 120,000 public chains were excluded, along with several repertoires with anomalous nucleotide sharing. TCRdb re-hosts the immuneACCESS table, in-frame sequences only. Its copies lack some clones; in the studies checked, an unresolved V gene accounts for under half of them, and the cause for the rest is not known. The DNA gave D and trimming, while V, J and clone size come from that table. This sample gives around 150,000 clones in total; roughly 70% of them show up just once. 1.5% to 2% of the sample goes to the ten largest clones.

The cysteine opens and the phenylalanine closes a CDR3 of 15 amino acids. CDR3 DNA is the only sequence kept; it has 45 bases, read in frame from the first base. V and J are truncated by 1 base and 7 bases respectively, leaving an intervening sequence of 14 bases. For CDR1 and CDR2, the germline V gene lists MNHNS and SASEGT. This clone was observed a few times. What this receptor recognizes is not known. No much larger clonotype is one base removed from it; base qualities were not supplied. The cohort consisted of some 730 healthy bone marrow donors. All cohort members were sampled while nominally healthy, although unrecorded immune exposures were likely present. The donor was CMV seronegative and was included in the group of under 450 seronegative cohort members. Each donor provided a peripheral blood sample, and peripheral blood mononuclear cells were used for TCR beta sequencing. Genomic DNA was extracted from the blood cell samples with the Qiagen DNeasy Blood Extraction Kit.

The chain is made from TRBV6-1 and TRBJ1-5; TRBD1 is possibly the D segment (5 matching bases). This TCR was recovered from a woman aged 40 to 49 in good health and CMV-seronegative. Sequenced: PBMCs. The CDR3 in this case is CASSEVGSRAQPQHF. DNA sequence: TGTGCCAGCAGTGAAGTCGGGAGCAGGGCCCAGCCCCAGCATTTT.